Below, 30 T cell receptor beta chains from the same sample are listed, as sequenced in a study of CD8 T cells in ankylosing spondylitis. Study-wide points: There was a TCR beta motif, made of several highly homologous variants, that appeared characteristic of ankylosing spondylitis blood.

TCRdb itself ran the 5' RACE reads through MiXCR, one entry per CDR3 protein. The data show over 450,000 distinct CDR3 sequences, 10% to 15% seen once. For these TCRs, the target antigens are not known. Sequencing was performed on blood, either unsorted or a sorted T cell fraction (not recorded which). The source is a male donor with ankylosing spondylitis.

This clonotype turned up a few times. The chain combines TRBV5-1 with TRBJ2-7; D is perhaps TRBD1 or TRBD2 (5 bases each). The CDR3 extends over 13 amino acids. V was pared by 1 base and J by 6 bases, with 11 bases between. Germline V gene data show CDR1 as SGHRS and CDR2 as YFSETQ. The CDR3: CASSLIRGGEQYF. The CDR3 bases are TGCGCCAGCAGCTTGATTCGTGGGGGCGAGCAGTACTTC.

The V call is TRBV6-1, the J call TRBJ2-3; 9 bases match TRBD2. V shed 6 bases and J 4 bases; nucleotides not matched to a gene: 8. The CDR3 spans 15 residues. Germline CDR1 and CDR2: MNHNS and SASEGT. The CDR3 region has the DNA TGTGCCAGCAGCAGGGGCGGGAGGGCATCAGATACGCAGTATTTT. Its protein product is CASSRGGRASDTQYF.

The CDR3 loop reads CASSLAPGSGNQPQHF. The CDR3 region has the DNA TGTGCCAGCAGCTTGGCCCCAGGGAGCGGCAATCAGCCCCAGCATTTT. V is TRBV5-5 and J is TRBJ1-5; D possibly corresponds to TRBD1 (5 bases). This CDR3 comprises 16 residues. Looked up from germline, CDR1 is SGHKS and CDR2 is YYEKEE (reference sequence). V gave up 0 bases and J gave up 2 bases, with 12 bases separating them.

J is TRBJ2-3 and V is TRBV30; no firm D call. The ends were cut back, 3 bases at V and 1 base at J, with 17 bases in the middle. The CDR3 length is 16 residues. The germline V gene has CDR1 GTSNPN and CDR2 SVGIG (reference sequence). CDR3 protein: CAWSIDHALGTDTQYF. Written as DNA, the CDR3 is TGTGCCTGGAGCATCGACCATGCATTGGGCACAGATACGCAGTATTTT.

This clonotype was picked up a small number of times. V and J are TRBV20-1 and TRBJ2-1, with 7 bases aligning to TRBD1. Germline assignment: CDR1 DFQATT and CDR2 SNEGSKA (reference sequence). The trim removed 5 bases at V and 4 bases at J, leaving 8 bases unmatched. The CDR3 length is 14 residues. The CDR3 loop reads CSAHQGQPYNEQFF. The CDR3 DNA follows: TGCAGTGCTCACCAGGGACAGCCTTACAATGAGCAGTTCTTC.

This clonotype was found a few times. V usage is TRBV12-3 or TRBV12-4 and J usage is TRBJ1-2; 8 bases map to TRBD1. The CDR3 is 13 amino acids. The V gene end was trimmed by 5 bases and the J gene end by 8 bases; junction bases not matched to a gene: 7. The CDR3 loop is CASSQTGESGYTF. DNA of the CDR3: TGTGCCAGCAGTCAGACAGGGGAGAGCGGCTACACCTTC.

The gene calls are TRBV6-2 or TRBV6-3 and TRBJ1-1; TRBD1 is a possible D gene (5 bases). CDR1 and CDR2 from the germline V gene are MNHEY and SVGEGT. CDR3 length: 18 residues. V gave up 5 bases and J gave up 6 bases, with 28 bases separating them. The CDR3 sequence is CASSNLRDVALYKSEAFF. The CDR3 DNA is TGTGCCAGCAGTAACCTCCGGGACGTAGCACTCTACAAGTCTGAAGCTTTCTTT.

This clonotype came up a few times. J is TRBJ1-2 and V is TRBV20-1; D is undetermined. This CDR3 has 13 amino acids. V was cut by 1 base and J by 8 bases, with 14 bases left in between. In germline, CDR1 is DFQATT, CDR2 SNEGSKA (reference sequence). The CDR3 here is CSARVDQVEGYTF. CDR3 DNA sequence: TGCAGTGCTAGAGTAGACCAGGTGGAGGGCTACACCTTC.

This clonotype was recorded a few times. The CDR3 sequence: CASTETGSIGNTIYF. Here the CDR3 DNA reads TGCGCCAGCACTGAAACAGGGTCGATTGGAAACACCATATATTTT. The chain combines TRBV5-1 with TRBJ1-3, with D possibly matching TRBD1 (6 bases). The germline gives CDR1 SGHRS, CDR2 YFSETQ. The ends were cut back, 6 bases at V and 3 bases at J, with 16 bases in the middle. The CDR3 runs to 15 residues. The full variable domain, rest sourced from reference TRBV5-1 and TRBJ1-3, is KAGVTQTPRYLIKTRGQQVTLSCSPISGHRSVSWYQQTPGQGLQFLFEYFSETQRNKGNFPGRFSGRQFSNSRSEMNVSTLELGDSALYLCASTETGSIGNTIYFGEGSWLTVV.

Written as DNA, the CDR3 is TGTGCCAGCAGCCTGGGGGCCGGGACCCTCCCTAGAACAGATACGCAGTATTTT. Its translation is CASSLGAGTLPRTDTQYF. The chain is built from TRBV11-1 and TRBJ2-3; D perhaps matches TRBD1 (6 bases). The CDR3 totals 18 residues. Germline values: CDR1 SGHAT, CDR2 FQDESV (reference sequence). V gave up 5 bases and J gave up 3 bases, with 24 bases separating them.

The J gene is TRBJ2-3, the V gene TRBV29-1, with D tentatively TRBD2 (6 bases). Per the germline V gene, CDR1 is SQVTM and CDR2 is ANQGSEA. The CDR3 length is 15 residues. V dropped 3 bases and J dropped 1 base, with 14 bases sitting between them. DNA for the CDR3: TGCAGCGTTGAGGCCCTAGCGTCCCGCACAGATACGCAGTATTTT. Amino acids: CSVEALASRTDTQYF.

This clonotype appeared many times. J is TRBJ2-2 and V is TRBV3-1, with D unclear. Germline V gene sequence: CDR1 LGHDT, CDR2 YNNKEL (reference sequence). V lost 0 bases to trimming and J lost 4 bases, with 12 bases between them. This CDR3 is built from 16 residues. CDR3 sequence: CASSQDGAISTGELFF. The CDR3 DNA sequence: TGTGCCAGCAGCCAAGACGGCGCTATAAGCACCGGGGAGCTGTTTTTT. The full variable domain, its missing parts supplied by reference TRBV3-1 and TRBJ2-2, is DTAVSQTPKYLVTQMGNDKSIKCEQNLGHDTMYWYKQDSKKFLKIMFSYNNKELIINETVPNRFSPKSPDKAHLNLHINSLELGDSAVYFCASSQDGAISTGELFFGEGSRLTVL.

V gene TRBV20-1 combines with J gene TRBJ1-5; 10 nucleotides line up with TRBD1. Germline V gives CDR1 DFQATT, CDR2 SNEGSKA (reference sequence). The CDR3 sequence is 16 residues long. The V and J ends lost 6 bases and 3 bases, in that order; junction bases with no gene match: 11. CDR3 nucleotide sequence: TGCAGTGCCGAGGCCCCGGGACAGGGGCCCAATCAGCCCCAGCATTTT. Encoded protein: CSAEAPGQGPNQPQHF.

The chain links TRBV10-3 to TRBJ2-1; 7 bases are a match to TRBD2. Germline V gives CDR1 ENHRY, CDR2 SYGVKD. The CDR3 is 16 amino acids. J lost 3 bases, V lost 6 bases, and 11 bases had no gene match. The CDR3 spells CAIRRALANNYNEQFF. Written as DNA, the CDR3 is TGTGCCATCAGACGCGCACTAGCGAATAACTACAATGAGCAGTTCTTC.

This clonotype showed up just a few times. The gene calls are TRBV10-3 and TRBJ2-1; D perhaps matches TRBD2 (6 bases). V lost 8 bases and J lost 10, with 18 bases in between. The CDR3 consists of 13 residues. Germline values: CDR1 ENHRY, CDR2 SYGVKD. The CDR3 DNA is TGTGCCATCGGGTCGATAGCGGCTATCGAGCAGTTCTTC. Encoded protein: CAIGSIAAIEQFF.

This clonotype was recorded many times. The chain has TRBV20-1 and TRBJ1-1; TRBD1 matches at 7 bases. In germline, CDR1 is DFQATT, CDR2 SNEGSKA (reference sequence). The V and J ends lost 5 bases and 3 bases, in that order; junction bases with no gene match: 6. This CDR3 spans 13 amino acids. The CDR3 DNA reads TGCAGTGCTGGTACAGGGGAAGACACTGAAGCTTTCTTT. It codes for CSAGTGEDTEAFF.

This clonotype was counted a few times. The chain recombines TRBV11-2 with TRBJ1-2, with D hard to call. V was shortened by 1 base and J by 0 bases, with 9 bases between the two germline ends. The CDR3 consists of 15 residues. Germline V lookup: CDR1 SGHAT, CDR2 FQNNGV. DNA of the CDR3: TGTGCCAGCAGCTTAGGACTGGAACCTAACTATGGCTACACCTTC. Residues: CASSLGLEPNYGYTF.

The chain uses TRBV20-1 and TRBJ2-7; 11 nucleotides agree with TRBD1. V dropped 5 bases and J dropped 6; count of bases not matched to a gene: 9. CDR3 length equals 14 residues. Germline V lookup: CDR1 DFQATT, CDR2 SNEGSKA (reference sequence). CDR3 nucleotide sequence: TGCAGTGCTTTGGGGGACAGGGGGTTTTCCGAGCAGTACGTC. This sequence encodes CSALGDRGFSEQYV.

In the case of this clonotype: The germline gene is not matched at one end of the junction; a read error may be the cause. V and J are TRBV3-1 and TRBJ2-3; 9 nucleotides agree with TRBD2. From germline, CDR1 is LGHDT and CDR2 YNNKEL (reference sequence). The CDR3 runs to 17 residues. CDR3 sequence reads: CASCQDLLAGFTDTQYF. The DNA of the CDR3 is TGTGCCAGCTGCCAAGATCTGCTAGCGGGGTTCACAGATACGCAGTATTTT.

This clonotype has a handful of counts. V usage is TRBV29-1 and J usage is TRBJ1-2; 7 bases agree with TRBD1. The CDR3 sequence is 13 residues long. From germline, CDR1 is SQVTM and CDR2 ANQGSEA. The V segment lost 4 bases and the J segment 2 bases; nucleotides outside the gene matches: 4. The CDR3 protein is CSVAGQTNYGYTF. For the CDR3, the DNA is TGCAGCGTTGCGGGACAGACAAACTATGGCTACACCTTC.

The J gene is TRBJ2-5, the V gene TRBV2, with TRBD2 as a possible D gene (7 bases). CDR3 length equals 13 residues. Between the trimmed V and J ends, which lost 8 bases and 5 bases, there was a span of 15 bases. The V gene's germline CDR1 is SNHLY and CDR2 FYNNEI. CDR3 nucleotides: TGTGCCAGCGCGGTCAGGGGAGGGGAGACCCAGTACTTC. Its protein is CASAVRGGETQYF.

There are a few counts of this clonotype. The chain is built from TRBV10-3 and TRBJ2-5; a possible D gene is TRBD2 (5 bases). V dropped 0 bases and J dropped 3 bases, with 11 bases sitting between them. This CDR3 contains 15 residues. Germline loops: CDR1 ENHRY, CDR2 SYGVKD. CDR3 in DNA: TGTGCCATCAGTGAGTCGAAAGCGGTAAAAGAGACCCAGTACTTC. As protein: CAISESKAVKETQYF.

The gene calls are TRBV20-1 and TRBJ2-3; TRBD1 agrees at 8 bases. With 2 bases clipped from V and 1 base from J, the junction kept 5 bases outside the gene matches. The CDR3 sequence is 15 residues long. Germline V gene data show CDR1 as DFQATT and CDR2 as SNEGSKA (reference sequence). The CDR3 is CSARFLGQGTDTQYF. The CDR3 DNA reads as TGCAGTGCTAGATTCTTGGGACAGGGCACAGATACGCAGTATTTT.

This clonotype was detected a few times. The chain is built from TRBV10-3 and TRBJ1-1; a weak D match, TRBD1 (6 bases). This CDR3 is built from 13 residues. Germline loops: CDR1 ENHRY, CDR2 SYGVKD. Trimming removed 3 bases at V and 5 bases at J, with 10 bases between. As DNA, the CDR3 is TGTGCCATCAGTGAAAGGGGGTCTACTGAAGCTTTCTTT. It translates to CAISERGSTEAFF.

This clonotype has at least ten counts. V and J are TRBV7-9 and TRBJ1-4; no clear D gene. The length of the CDR3 is 13 residues. V dropped 4 bases and J dropped 6 bases, with 9 bases sitting between them. Germline assignment: CDR1 SEHNR and CDR2 FQNEAQ (reference sequence). The CDR3 loop is CASSSDTDEKLFF. For the CDR3, the DNA is TGTGCCAGCAGCTCGGATACAGATGAAAAACTGTTTTTT.

This clonotype was seen ten or more times. The chain combines TRBV29-1 with TRBJ2-3; TRBD2 might be the D (6 bases). Trimming removed 4 bases at V and 1 base at J, with 9 bases between. This CDR3 has 13 residues. CDR1 and CDR2 (germline): SQVTM, ANQGSEA. CDR3 loop: CSVGWGGTDTQYF. CDR3 nucleotide sequence: TGCAGCGTTGGTTGGGGGGGCACAGATACGCAGTATTTT.

This clonotype was detected a few times. The V gene is TRBV20-1, the J gene TRBJ2-5; D is undetermined. CDR1 DFQATT and CDR2 SNEGSKA come from the germline V gene (reference sequence). The CDR3 contains 14 residues. V lost 4 bases and J 1 base, leaving 13 bases between the germline ends. The CDR3 region is CSATPRMGQETQYF. The CDR3 bases are TGCAGTGCTACCCCGAGGATGGGCCAAGAGACCCAGTACTTC.

There are many counts of this clonotype. The rearrangement links TRBV7-9 to TRBJ2-7, with 9 bases that match TRBD1. This CDR3 spans 15 amino acids. Germline trimming cut 3 bases from V and 2 bases from J; bases unmatched to any gene: 5. In germline, CDR1 is SEHNR, CDR2 FQNEAQ (reference sequence). CDR3 sequence (DNA): TGTGCCAGCAGCTTGGCGGGACAGGGTCCCTACGAGCAGTACTTC. Protein sequence: CASSLAGQGPYEQYF.

The chain carries TRBV7-2 and TRBJ2-1; tentative D call: TRBD2 (6 bases). The V end was cut by 5 bases, the J end by 5 bases, with 13 bases between. CDR1 and CDR2 (germline): SGHTA, FQGNSA. This CDR3 has 14 amino acids. CDR3 sequence: CASSPRGAHNEQFF. As DNA, the CDR3 is TGTGCCAGCAGCCCCCGCGGGGCTCACAATGAGCAGTTCTTC. The variable domain in full, completed from reference TRBV7-2 and TRBJ2-1, reads GAGVSQSPSNKVTEKGKDVELRCDPISGHTALYWYRQSLGQGLEFLIYFQGNSAPDKSGLPSDRFSAERTGGSVSTLTIQRTQQEDSAVYLCASSPRGAHNEQFFGPGTRLTVL.

The rearrangement links TRBV2 to TRBJ2-7; TRBD1 matches at 8 bases. The J segment lost 3 bases and the V segment lost 8 bases, leaving 6 bases of the junction unmatched. CDR1 is SNHLY, CDR2 FYNNEI, per germline. The CDR3 length is 13 residues. CDR3: CASQGQENYEQYV. In DNA, the CDR3 is TGTGCCAGCCAGGGACAGGAAAACTACGAGCAGTACGTC.